This is a list of T cell receptor beta chains from one sample in a study of cytomegalovirus exposure and HLA in healthy donors. Only in-frame clones appear in the TCRdb table, and some are missing; sequencing was by immunoSEQ multiplex PCR. The sample gives roughly 80,000 clones, under 70% of which show up once; more than 5% is in the top ten. Material for sequencing was PBMCs. The receptors come from a man aged 25 to 40 in good health and CMV-seropositive. Each CDR3 is given with its conserved first and last residue. The order of the fields is J gene, D gene, clone size, V gene, CDR3 protein, CDR3 DNA. D genes are given only for firm matches. The size of a clone is reported for some rows only, either as once, few or many, or as a class for expanded clones.

TRBJ2-1	TRBD2	once	TRBV2	CAIIITSGENNEQFF	TGTGCCATCATAATTACTAGCGGGGAAAACAATGAGCAGTTCTTC
TRBJ2-3	NA	few	TRBV28	CASSFGGHHTDTQYF	TGTGCCAGCAGTTTTGGGGGACACCACACAGATACGCAGTATTTT
TRBJ1-2	NA	NA	TRBV28	CASSLRQAFYGYTF	TGTGCCAGCAGTCTAAGACAGGCATTCTATGGCTACACCTTC
TRBJ1-1	TRBD1	few	TRBV7-9	CASSSRTLRTGWASEAFF	TGTGCCAGCAGCTCCCGAACTTTAAGGACAGGTTGGGCCTCTGAAGCTTTCTTT
TRBJ1-1	NA	NA	TRBV2	CASTGVEAFF	TGTGCCAGCACGGGTGTTGAAGCTTTCTTT
TRBJ2-7	NA	NA	TRBV5-1	CASSPPSYEQYF	TGCGCCAGCAGCCCACCTAGCTACGAGCAGTACTTC
TRBJ2-3	TRBD2	NA	TRBV5-4	CASSLTSGSSDTQYF	TGTGCCAGCAGCTTGACTAGCGGGAGTTCAGATACGCAGTATTTT
TRBJ1-1	NA	NA	TRBV28	CASSLYIAEGTEAFF	TGTGCCAGCAGTTTATATATTGCGGAGGGCACTGAAGCTTTCTTT
TRBJ2-3	NA	NA	TRBV29-1	CSVEDLLITDTQYF	TGCAGCGTTGAAGATCTACTGATCACAGATACGCAGTATTTT
TRBJ2-7	NA	NA	TRBV4-2	CASSQDRGTGSVTYEQYF	TGTGCCAGCAGCCAAGATAGGGGAACAGGGTCTGTTACCTACGAGCAGTACTTC
TRBJ2-7	TRBD2	once	TRBV28	CASRGVVAGNPYEQYF	TGTGCCAGCAGAGGGGTGGTAGCGGGAAACCCCTACGAGCAGTACTTC
TRBJ2-2	NA	NA	TRBV19	CASSSRRDTGELFF	TGTGCCAGTAGCTCCCGGAGGGACACCGGGGAGCTGTTTTTT
TRBJ1-1	NA	NA	TRBV6-1	CASTPARVAEAFF	TGTGCCAGCACCCCGGCCAGGGTCGCTGAAGCTTTCTTT
TRBJ2-7	NA	NA	TRBV5-1	CASSFRGYEQYF	TGCGCCAGCAGCTTTAGAGGCTACGAGCAGTACTTC
TRBJ2-2	NA	NA	TRBV7-3	CASSFTSSTGELFF	TGTGCCAGCAGCTTTACTAGCTCCACCGGGGAGCTGTTTTTT
TRBJ2-7	TRBD1	few	TRBV9	CASSQGQGVTYEQYF	TGTGCCAGCAGCCAGGGACAGGGAGTTACCTACGAGCAGTACTTC
TRBJ2-3	NA	few	TRBV2	CARDPHTSRTDTQYF	TGTGCCAGAGACCCTCATACTAGCCGCACAGATACGCAGTATTTT
TRBJ2-2	TRBD2	few	TRBV7-2	CASSSLAAFGTGELFF	TGTGCCAGCAGCTCACTAGCGGCTTTCGGAACCGGGGAGCTGTTTTTT
TRBJ2-1	TRBD2	few	TRBV7-2	CASSFPLARASSYNEQFF	TGTGCCAGCAGCTTCCCACTAGCGAGGGCATCCTCCTACAATGAGCAGTTCTTC
TRBJ2-7	NA	NA	TRBV7-9	CASSLGGLSYEQYF	TGTGCCAGCAGCCTTGGGGGACTTTCATACGAGCAGTACTTC
TRBJ2-7	NA	NA	TRBV4-3	CASSQTFSGPTYEQYF	TGCGCCAGCAGCCAAACATTTAGCGGTCCCACCTACGAGCAGTACTTC
TRBJ1-2	NA	NA	TRBV7-9	CASSLEGQRGYTF	TGTGCCAGCAGCTTAGAGGGGCAGAGAGGCTACACCTTC
TRBJ1-1	NA	NA	TRBV5-4	CASSFEWGVGTEAFF	TGTGCCAGCAGCTTTGAGTGGGGGGTTGGTACTGAAGCTTTCTTT
TRBJ2-7	TRBD2	NA	TRBV6-6	CASSRESGRAYEQYF	TGTGCCAGCAGCCGGGAAAGCGGGAGGGCCTACGAGCAGTACTTC
TRBJ2-1	NA	once	TRBV10-3	CAISESTGSYNEQFF	TGTGCCATCAGTGAGTCTACCGGTTCCTACAATGAGCAGTTCTTC
TRBJ1-2	TRBD1	NA	TRBV2	CASSVQGQNYGYTF	TGTGCCAGCAGTGTGCAGGGACAGAACTATGGCTACACCTTC
TRBJ2-1	TRBD1	NA	TRBV5-1	CASSLGTGSSYNEQFF	TGCGCCAGCAGTCTCGGGACAGGGAGCTCCTACAATGAGCAGTTCTTC
TRBJ1-2	NA	NA	TRBV2	CASSELSGLRGYTF	TGTGCCAGCAGTGAATTGTCAGGGCTAAGAGGCTACACCTTC
TRBJ2-7	NA	NA	TRBV6-1	CASRADDGGYEQYF	TGTGCCAGCAGGGCTGACGACGGGGGCTACGAGCAGTACTTC
TRBJ2-3	TRBD2	NA	TRBV19	CASSIRATPERGAEDTQYF	TGTGCCAGTAGTATCCGCGCAACTCCCGAGCGGGGGGCCGAAGATACGCAGTATTTT
TRBJ2-7	NA	NA	TRBV27	CASSFGHTFGEQYF	TGTGCCAGCAGTTTTGGACACACCTTCGGCGAGCAGTACTTC
TRBJ2-1	NA	NA	TRBV28	CASSPSGANTYNEQFF	TGTGCCAGCAGCCCATCAGGGGCCAACACCTACAATGAGCAGTTCTTC
TRBJ1-1	NA	NA	TRBV7-3	CASSLSGISEAFF	TGTGCCAGCAGCTTATCGGGTATATCTGAAGCTTTCTTT
TRBJ2-7	TRBD1	NA	TRBV11-3	CASSSGQAYHEQYF	TGTGCCAGCAGCTCAGGACAGGCTTACCACGAGCAGTACTTC
TRBJ2-3	NA	NA	TRBV7-2	CASSQLDTQYF	TGTGCCAGCAGCCAACTAGATACGCAGTATTTT
TRBJ2-7	NA	NA	TRBV28	CASSLGGQLGWGQYF	TGTGCCAGCAGTTTGGGTGGACAGTTAGGGTGGGGGCAGTACTTC
TRBJ2-7	NA	NA	TRBV2	CASKLGNYEQYF	TGTGCCAGCAAACTAGGCAACTACGAGCAGTACTTC
TRBJ2-7	TRBD2	NA	TRBV29-1	CSAGPGLAGGPVYEQYF	TGCAGCGCCGGACCGGGACTAGCGGGAGGGCCCGTATACGAGCAGTACTTC
TRBJ2-5	TRBD1	NA	TRBV5-5	CASSGTGGQETQYF	TGTGCCAGCAGCGGAACAGGGGGGCAAGAGACCCAGTACTTC
TRBJ1-1	TRBD1	NA	TRBV4-2	CASSQGGQGTEAFF	TGTGCCAGCAGCCAAGGGGGACAGGGTACTGAAGCTTTCTTT
TRBJ2-7	NA	NA	TRBV5-1	CASSFTSNYEQYF	TGCGCCAGCAGCTTCACTAGCAACTACGAGCAGTACTTC
TRBJ2-7	NA	NA	TRBV5-6	CASSSTLTYEQYF	TGTGCCAGCAGTTCGACTCTAACCTACGAGCAGTACTTC
TRBJ2-2	NA	NA	TRBV4-1	CASSQVVSNTGELFF	TGCGCCAGCAGCCAAGTTGTATCCAACACCGGGGAGCTGTTTTTT
TRBJ2-2	NA	NA	TRBV6-6	CASSSRTELNTGELFF	TGTGCCAGCAGTTCCAGGACAGAACTAAACACCGGGGAGCTGTTTTTT
TRBJ2-5	NA	NA	TRBV7-9	CASSSEETQYF	TGTGCCAGCAGTTCTGAAGAGACCCAGTACTTC
TRBJ2-7	NA	few	TRBV10-3	CAISETVREDEQYF	TGTGCCATCAGTGAGACCGTCAGGGAGGACGAGCAGTACTTC
TRBJ2-3	TRBD1	NA	TRBV7-2	CASSLDRGTDTQYF	TGTGCCAGCAGCCTGGACAGGGGGACAGATACGCAGTATTTT
TRBJ2-3	NA	NA	TRBV7-2	CASSFRGDTQYF	TGTGCCAGCAGCTTCCGGGGAGATACGCAGTATTTT
TRBJ2-7	NA	NA	TRBV6-5	CASRTDSYEQYF	TGTGCCAGCAGAACAGATTCTTACGAGCAGTACTTC
TRBJ1-1	NA	few	TRBV23-1	CASRGGGKGDTEAFF	TGCGCCAGCCGCGGGGGGGGAAAAGGTGACACTGAAGCTTTCTTT
TRBJ1-4	TRBD1	NA	TRBV7-9	CASSSNRGVTNEKLFF	TGTGCCAGCAGCTCAAACAGGGGCGTTACTAATGAAAAACTGTTTTTT
TRBJ1-1	NA	NA	TRBV6-1	CASSDTGFATEAFF	TGTGCCAGCAGTGATACGGGGTTCGCAACTGAAGCTTTCTTT
TRBJ1-2	TRBD1	NA	TRBV7-2	CASSPPGQGVRGYTF	TGTGCCAGCAGCCCGCCGGGACAGGGCGTACGAGGCTACACCTTC
TRBJ2-7	NA	few	TRBV28	CASSLTGYEQYF	TGTGCCAGCAGTCTAACAGGGTACGAGCAGTACTTC
TRBJ1-2	NA	few	TRBV7-8	CASSSGLIYGYTF	TGTGCCAGCAGCTCCGGACTGATCTATGGCTACACCTTC
TRBJ2-7	NA	NA	TRBV20-1	CSARRESEQYF	TGCAGTGCCCGACGGGAGTCCGAGCAGTACTTC
TRBJ2-7	TRBD1	NA	TRBV5-1	CASSPDRGVGAEQYF	TGCGCCAGCAGCCCAGACAGGGGAGTGGGGGCCGAGCAGTACTTC
TRBJ2-7	TRBD2	few	TRBV11-2	CASSYLAGGSYEQYF	TGTGCCAGCAGCTACCTAGCGGGAGGATCCTACGAGCAGTACTTC
TRBJ2-7	NA	NA	TRBV4-2	CASSQDNAGQGGTYEQYF	TGTGCCAGCAGCCAAGATAACGCTGGGCAGGGGGGTACCTACGAGCAGTACTTC
TRBJ1-3	NA	NA	TRBV7-6	CASSRNPGAGISGNTIYF	TGTGCCAGCAGCCGAAATCCCGGGGCGGGAATTTCTGGAAACACCATATATTTT